These 10 T cell receptor beta chains originate from one sample sequenced in a study of neurological immune-mediated disorders. One entry per CDR3 protein results from TCRdb running MiXCR on the 5' RACE reads. The sample records approximately 48,000 distinct CDR3 sequences, less than 4% being singletons. Sequences were obtained from PBMCs. These receptors originate from a woman between 50 and 59 years old with multiple sclerosis.

Ten or more counts support this clonotype. The chain uses TRBV11-2 and TRBJ1-1; a weak D match, TRBD1 (6 bases). V dropped 5 bases and J dropped 2 bases, with 15 bases sitting between them. Germline CDR1 is SGHAT and CDR2 is FQNNGV. The CDR3 covers 15 residues. As DNA, the CDR3 is TGTGCCAGCAGCCCAACAGACAGGCTTAACACTGAAGCTTTCTTT. Amino acid sequence: CASSPTDRLNTEAFF.

This clonotype was detected only once. The chain is built from TRBV6-4 and TRBJ2-3, with D unclear. The CDR3 runs 13 residues. V lost 3 bases to trimming and J lost 6 bases, with 10 bases between them. CDR1 and CDR2 from the germline V gene are MRHNA and SNTAGT. Written as DNA, the CDR3 is TGTGCCAGCAGTGAGTTAGGAATGGATACGCAGTATTTT. Residues: CASSELGMDTQYF.

This clonotype was recorded at least ten times. V usage is TRBV12-3 or TRBV12-4 and J usage is TRBJ2-5; unclear D gene. Trimming took 6 bases from V and 0 from J, leaving 11 bases between them. The CDR3 is 14 residues long. Here the CDR3 DNA reads TGTGCCAGCAGCCTGGGAAGAAACCAAGAGACCCAGTACTTC. Its translation is CASSLGRNQETQYF.

Within the sample, this clonotype is medium-sized (0.01 to 0.1%). The chain combines TRBV6-5 with TRBJ2-2; perhaps TRBD2 as D (5 bases). Germline V gene data show CDR1 as MNHEY and CDR2 as SVGAGI. V was cut by 4 bases and J by 7 bases, with 13 bases left in between. This CDR3 has 14 amino acids. This chain's CDR3 is CASSLLGLGGELFF. The CDR3 nucleotides are TGTGCCAGCAGTTTACTAGGGCTAGGCGGGGAGCTGTTTTTT.

In this sample, this clonotype turned up many times. V usage is TRBV10-1 and J usage is TRBJ2-1, with a weak D call TRBD2 (6 bases). The germline V and J ends were trimmed by 0 bases and 2 bases, with 11 bases remaining between them. CDR1 WNHNN and CDR2 SYGVQD come from the germline V gene (reference sequence). This CDR3 contains 16 residues. DNA for the CDR3: TGCGCCAGCAGTGAGTCTTACGCGGGACCCTACAATGAGCAGTTCTTC. Translation gives CASSESYAGPYNEQFF.

This clonotype was counted at least ten times. The V call is TRBV10-3, the J call TRBJ1-2; 9 nucleotides align to TRBD1. After removal of 10 bases from V and 8 bases from J, the junction contained 8 bases not matched to a gene. This CDR3 has 12 residues. The germline CDR1 and CDR2 sequences are ENHRY and SYGVKD. The CDR3 DNA reads TGTGCCACCCGGGACAGGGCGGGCGGCTACACCTTC. Residues: CATRDRAGGYTF.

This clonotype was recorded at least ten times. This rearrangement joins TRBV3-1 to TRBJ2-7; the match to TRBD2 covers 8 bases. CDR1 is LGHDT, CDR2 YNNKEL, per germline (reference sequence). This CDR3 has 15 residues. J lost 2 bases, V lost 1 base, and 4 bases had no gene match. CDR3 bases: TGTGCCAGCAGCCAAGGGGCGGGGGGTACCTACGAGCAGTACTTC. It encodes CASSQGAGGTYEQYF.

This clonotype was detected many times. The CDR3 protein is CASSLVPGAGELFF. The CDR3 DNA follows: TGTGCCAGCAGCTTGGTTCCAGGGGCCGGGGAGCTGTTTTTT. The V and J genes are TRBV5-5 and TRBJ2-2, with D possibly matching TRBD1 (6 bases). Germline CDR1 SGHKS, CDR2 YYEKEE (reference sequence). V dropped 0 bases and J dropped 6 bases, with 9 bases sitting between them. The CDR3 loop spans 14 amino acids.

This clonotype has ten or more counts. The chain has TRBV2 and TRBJ1-6; no firm D call. V dropped 3 bases and J dropped 9 bases, with 6 bases sitting between them. CDR1 SNHLY and CDR2 FYNNEI come from the germline V gene. The CDR3 runs to 12 residues. The CDR3 nucleotides read TGTGCCAGCAGTGAGGGCGGTTCACCCCTCCACTTT. Translating it yields CASSEGGSPLHF.

This clonotype was detected ten times or more. The chain uses TRBV5-5 and TRBJ2-7; 7 bases are a match to TRBD1. The CDR3 has 14 amino acids. Germline CDR1 is SGHKS and CDR2 is YYEKEE (reference sequence). V shed 3 bases and J 6 bases; nucleotides not matched to a gene: 9. The CDR3 bases are TGTGCCAGCAGCTCGATATCTAACAGGGGCGAGCAGTACGTC. Translation: CASSSISNRGEQYV.